This record covers a single T cell receptor beta chain. Its matching antigen is unknown. Unique molecular identifiers were incorporated during preparation of the TCRbeta library. MiXCR, applied by TCRdb to the PCR reads, yields one record per CDR3 protein. Counted here are more than 300,000 distinct CDR3 sequences, 16% occurring once; the ten biggest clones make up about 41%. The data stem from a study of T-cell reconstitution after alpha-beta-depleted transplantation in children. Findings and limits, study-wide: It was surviving recipient T cells and thymic progenitors that gave some patients high TCRbeta diversity at day 60. Approximately two months post-transplant, alpha-beta T cells reportedly originated from several hundred expanded graft clones. Among T cells one year after transplant, newly produced cells accounted for most counts and diversity.

This TCR came from a male patient aged 2 to 10 who had a stem cell transplant for acute lymphoblastic leukemia, so the T cells may come from the graft donor. The sample in question was PBMCs, mostly from graft donor cells, obtained 360 days after TCRalphabeta/CD19-depleted stem cell transplant.

The CDR3 DNA is TGTGCCATCAGGACCGGGACTAGTTTCGGGGGCGAGCAGTACTTC. Its protein product is CAIRTGTSFGGEQYF. V and J are TRBV10-3 and TRBJ2-7; TRBD2 aligns across 8 bases. Trimming at V came to 6 bases and at J to 6 bases, leaving 13 bases not matched to a gene. The CDR3 loop spans 15 amino acids. Germline lookup yields CDR1 ENHRY and CDR2 SYGVKD.